The 10 T cell receptor beta chains in this list originate from one sample, sequenced in a study of T cell changes during pregnancy in multiple sclerosis (dated by TCRdb to between 2018 and 2020). The method behind the library was the immunoSEQ multiplex PCR assay. TCRdb obtained this table from immuneACCESS and retained in-frame rearrangements with V and J assigned. These tables miss some clones; where compared with another copy, unresolved V genes account for less than half of the shortfall, and the remainder is unexplained. Within this sample are 55,000 to 70,000 clones, with roughly 93% of them counted one time only. The top ten clones comprise over 0.35% of the sample. Sample: CD4+ T cells from peripheral blood mononuclear cells, taken before pregnancy. The receptors derive from a female donor with multiple sclerosis, enrolled in a pregnancy study.

The chain carries TRBV19 and TRBJ1-1; D unclear. V shed 3 bases and J shed 7 bases, with 9 bases lying between them. Germline V gene data show CDR1 as LNHDA and CDR2 as SQIVND (reference sequence). The CDR3 loop spans 12 amino acids. In DNA, the CDR3 is TGTGCCAGTAGTATCGGTGGCGGTGAAGCTTTCTTT. Its protein is CASSIGGGEAFF.

The chain is built from TRBV12-5 and TRBJ2-3, with 7 bases identical to TRBD2. Unmatched junction bases numbered 7, after V lost 1 base and J lost 3 bases. The CDR3 has 16 residues. Germline CDR1 reads LGHNT; CDR2 reads FRNRAP. DNA for the CDR3: TGTGCTAGTGGTTTGGGCGGGAGTTATACAACAGATACGCAGTATTTT. Amino acid sequence: CASGLGGSYTTDTQYF.

The chain uses TRBV19 and TRBJ2-5; no clear D gene. Looked up from germline, CDR1 is LNHDA and CDR2 is SQIVND (reference sequence). This CDR3 spans 14 amino acids. Trimming took 3 bases from V and 1 from J, leaving 9 bases between them. CDR3: CASSMGLLQETQYF. DNA for the CDR3: TGTGCCAGTAGTATGGGCCTCCTCCAAGAGACCCAGTACTTC.

The rearrangement joins TRBV4-3 to TRBJ1-2; D might be TRBD1 (5 bases). The CDR3 contains 16 residues. Trimming shortened V by 0 bases and J by 4 bases, and 15 bases separated the two germline ends. The germline V gene encodes CDR1 LGHNA and CDR2 YSLEER. The DNA of the CDR3 is TGCGCCAGCAGCCAAGATAGGCAGGGTTTCGGCTATGGCTACACCTTC. Its protein is CASSQDRQGFGYGYTF.

This chain connects TRBV6-1 to TRBJ2-3, with TRBD2 matching 7 bases. Unmatched junction bases numbered 5, after V lost 0 bases and J lost 5 bases. This CDR3 contains 15 residues. The germline V gene has CDR1 MNHNS and CDR2 SASEGT. CDR3 region: CASSEAWGGGDTQYF. As DNA, the CDR3 is TGTGCCAGCAGTGAAGCTTGGGGGGGTGGAGATACGCAGTATTTT.

The chain couples TRBV28 to TRBJ2-6; 7 bases map to TRBD1. In germline, CDR1 is MDHEN, CDR2 SYDVKM. Losses at the gene ends were 5 bases for V and 0 bases for J; bases not matched to a gene: 7. The CDR3 is 17 amino acids. The CDR3 nucleotides read TGTGCCAGCAGTCTCGGGACAGCCTACTCTGGGGCCAACGTCCTGACTTTC. It yields the protein CASSLGTAYSGANVLTF.

The rearrangement joins TRBV7-2 to TRBJ2-5, with a tentative D call TRBD1 (5 bases). CDR1 and CDR2 (germline): SGHTA, FQGNSA. The CDR3 is made up of 15 amino acids. V shed 2 bases and J shed 5 bases, with 15 bases lying between them. CDR3 DNA: TGTGCCAGCAGCTTAAAAGCCAGGGAAATCGAGACCCAGTACTTC. This sequence encodes CASSLKAREIETQYF. The full variable domain, completed using reference TRBV7-2 and TRBJ2-5, is GAGVSQSPSNKVTEKGKDVELRCDPISGHTALYWYRQSLGQGLEFLIYFQGNSAPDKSGLPSDRFSAERTGGSVSTLTIQRTQQEDSAVYLCASSLKAREIETQYFGPGTRLLVL.

V is TRBV6-5 and J is TRBJ1-1, with TRBD1 matching 10 bases. Trimming at V came to 6 bases and at J to 4 bases, leaving 8 bases not matched to a gene. The CDR3 spans 15 residues. The germline CDR1 and CDR2 sequences are MNHEY and SVGAGI. DNA of the CDR3: TGTGCCAGCAGCTATGACAGGGGGCAGTCCACTGAAGCTTTCTTT. Amino acids: CASSYDRGQSTEAFF.

The CDR3 region is CASRREGQGFFEQYF. The CDR3 DNA reads as TGTGCCAGCCGGAGGGAAGGACAGGGGTTTTTCGAGCAGTACTTC. The chain is built from TRBV7-8 and TRBJ2-7; TRBD1 matches 9 bases. The CDR3 contains 15 residues. In germline, CDR1 is SGHVS, CDR2 FQNEAQ. After removal of 8 bases from V and 6 bases from J, the junction contained 14 bases not matched to a gene.

The chain uses TRBV30 and TRBJ2-2; 9 nucleotides match TRBD2. Unmatched junction bases numbered 12, after V lost 3 bases and J lost 4 bases. The CDR3 loop spans 17 amino acids. Germline V CDR1 and CDR2: GTSNPN, SVGIG (reference sequence). CDR3 coding DNA: TGTGCCTGGAGGGGGGCTAGCGGGATGCACGGCACCGGGGAGCTGTTTTTT. Translation gives CAWRGASGMHGTGELFF.